This TCR beta chain was sequenced for a study of early T cells in non-severe SARS-CoV-2 infection. Whole-study context: Sequencing targeted bulk RNA from unsorted whole blood, leaving chains unpaired.

This clonotype was found many times. Its antigen is not identified. Attachment of unique molecular identifiers was made to individual cDNA molecules. TCRdb reprocessed the 5' RACE reads with MiXCR, giving one entry per CDR3 protein. The repertoire has some 29,000 distinct CDR3 sequences, 5.7% of them found once; the top ten carry around 5.4%. Whole-study results and caveats: VDJdb-based matching was biased toward anti-spike CD8 responses and missed private and CD4 specificities.

Trimming cost V 2 bases and J 6 bases, with 19 bases left between them. The CDR3 length is 15 residues. Germline CDR1 SQVTM, CDR2 ANQGSEA. The sequence came from an adult who was a healthcare worker with PCR-confirmed SARS-CoV-2 infection or an uninfected control (not recorded which). The gene calls are TRBV29-1 and TRBJ1-2; tentative D call: TRBD1 (5 bases). Sequencing used whole blood. The CDR3 nucleotides are TGCAGCGTTGAAAGACAGCCTCGTTCGTCTAATGGCTACACCTTC. Translation: CSVERQPRSSNGYTF.